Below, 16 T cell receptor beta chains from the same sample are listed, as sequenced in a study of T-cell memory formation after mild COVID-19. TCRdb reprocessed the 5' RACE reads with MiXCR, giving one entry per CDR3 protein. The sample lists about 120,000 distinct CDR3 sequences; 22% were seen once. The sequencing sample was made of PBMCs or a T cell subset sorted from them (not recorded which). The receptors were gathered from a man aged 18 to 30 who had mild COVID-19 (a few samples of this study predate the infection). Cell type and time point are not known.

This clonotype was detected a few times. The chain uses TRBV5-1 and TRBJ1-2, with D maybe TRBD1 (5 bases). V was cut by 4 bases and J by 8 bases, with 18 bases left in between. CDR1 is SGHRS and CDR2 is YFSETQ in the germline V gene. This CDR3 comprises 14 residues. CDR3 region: CASSPSRGAGGYTF. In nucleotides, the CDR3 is TGCGCCAGCAGCCCTAGCCGGGGCGCGGGGGGCTACACCTTC. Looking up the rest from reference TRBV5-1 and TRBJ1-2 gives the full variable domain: KAGVTQTPRYLIKTRGQQVTLSCSPISGHRSVSWYQQTPGQGLQFLFEYFSETQRNKGNFPGRFSGRQFSNSRSEMNVSTLELGDSALYLCASSPSRGAGGYTFGSGTRLTVV.

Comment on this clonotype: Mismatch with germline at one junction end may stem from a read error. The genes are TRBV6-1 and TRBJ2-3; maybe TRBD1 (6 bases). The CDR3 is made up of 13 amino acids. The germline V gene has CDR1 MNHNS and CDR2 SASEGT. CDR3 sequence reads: CASSEEGADTQYF. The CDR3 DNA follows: TGTGCCAGCAGCGAAGAGGGGGCAGATACGCAGTATTTT.

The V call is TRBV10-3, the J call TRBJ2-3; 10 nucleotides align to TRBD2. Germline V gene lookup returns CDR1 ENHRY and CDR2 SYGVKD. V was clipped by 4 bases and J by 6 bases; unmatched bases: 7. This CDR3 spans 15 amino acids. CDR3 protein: CAISGTSGPRDTQYF. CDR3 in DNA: TGTGCCATCAGTGGGACTAGCGGCCCGAGGGATACGCAGTATTTT.

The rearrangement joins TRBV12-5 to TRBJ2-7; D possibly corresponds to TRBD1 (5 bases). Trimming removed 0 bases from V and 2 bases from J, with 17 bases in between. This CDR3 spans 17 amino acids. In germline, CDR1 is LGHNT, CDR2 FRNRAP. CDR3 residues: CASGLVLNPGATYEQYF. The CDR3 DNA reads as TGTGCTAGTGGTTTGGTACTCAATCCTGGGGCTACCTACGAGCAGTACTTC.

The DNA of the CDR3 is TGTGCCAGCAGGAAGGACAGGACCTACGAGCAGTACGTC. Encoded protein: CASRKDRTYEQYV. The chain is built from TRBV2 and TRBJ2-7; 7 bases agree with TRBD1. Germline V gene sequence: CDR1 SNHLY, CDR2 FYNNEI. V shed 6 bases and J 2 bases; nucleotides not matched to a gene: 4. The CDR3 loop spans 13 amino acids.

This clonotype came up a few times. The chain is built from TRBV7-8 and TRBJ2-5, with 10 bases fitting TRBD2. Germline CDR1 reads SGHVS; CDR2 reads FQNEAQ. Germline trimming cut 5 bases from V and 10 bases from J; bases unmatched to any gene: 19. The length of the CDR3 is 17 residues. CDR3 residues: CASSVSHGTSEEWGQYF. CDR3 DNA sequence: TGTGCCAGCAGCGTGTCACACGGGACTAGCGAGGAATGGGGCCAGTACTTC.

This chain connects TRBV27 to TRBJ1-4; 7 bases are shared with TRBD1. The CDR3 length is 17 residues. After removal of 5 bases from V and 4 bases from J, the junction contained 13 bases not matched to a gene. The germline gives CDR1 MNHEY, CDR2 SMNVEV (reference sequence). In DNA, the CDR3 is TGTGCCAGCAGTCCACTCAGTCCGGGACAGTTTAATGAAAAACTGTTTTTT. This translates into CASSPLSPGQFNEKLFF.

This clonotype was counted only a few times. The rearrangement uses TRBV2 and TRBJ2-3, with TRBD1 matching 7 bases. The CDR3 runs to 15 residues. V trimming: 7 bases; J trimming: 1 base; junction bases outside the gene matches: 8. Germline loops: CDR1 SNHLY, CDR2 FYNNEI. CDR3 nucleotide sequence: TGTGCCAGCAATTCTGACAGGGCGGGCACAGATACGCAGTATTTT. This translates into CASNSDRAGTDTQYF.

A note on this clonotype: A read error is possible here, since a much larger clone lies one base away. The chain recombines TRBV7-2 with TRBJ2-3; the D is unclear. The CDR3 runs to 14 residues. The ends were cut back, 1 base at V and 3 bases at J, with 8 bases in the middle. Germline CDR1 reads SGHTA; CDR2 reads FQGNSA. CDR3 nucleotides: TGTGCCAGCAGCTTAGTGGTGGGGACAGATACGCAGTATTTT. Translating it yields CASSLVVGTDTQYF.

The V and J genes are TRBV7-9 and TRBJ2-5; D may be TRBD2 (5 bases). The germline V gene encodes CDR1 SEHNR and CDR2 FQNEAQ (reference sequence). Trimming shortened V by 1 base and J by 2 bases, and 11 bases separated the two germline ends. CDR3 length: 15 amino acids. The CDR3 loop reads CASSLETGWQETQYF. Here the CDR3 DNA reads TGTGCCAGCAGCTTAGAGACGGGGTGGCAAGAGACCCAGTACTTC.

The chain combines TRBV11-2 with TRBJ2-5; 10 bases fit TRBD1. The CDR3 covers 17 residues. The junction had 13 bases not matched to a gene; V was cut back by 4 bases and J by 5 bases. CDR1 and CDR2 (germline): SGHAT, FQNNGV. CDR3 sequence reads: CASSSAYDRGRMETQYF. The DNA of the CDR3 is TGTGCCAGCAGCTCCGCCTACGACAGGGGGCGGATGGAGACCCAGTACTTC.

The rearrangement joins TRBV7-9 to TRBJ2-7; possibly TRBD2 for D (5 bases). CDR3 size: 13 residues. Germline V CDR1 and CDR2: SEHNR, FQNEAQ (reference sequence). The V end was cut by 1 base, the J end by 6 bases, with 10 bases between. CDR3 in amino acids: CASSLDMSGEQYF. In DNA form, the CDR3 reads TGTGCCAGCAGCTTAGACATGAGCGGCGAGCAGTACTTC.

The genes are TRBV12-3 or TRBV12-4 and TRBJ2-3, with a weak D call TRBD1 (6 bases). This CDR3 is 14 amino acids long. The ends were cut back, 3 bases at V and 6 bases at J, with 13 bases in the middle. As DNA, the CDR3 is TGTGCCAGCAGTTTGCAGGGGATTTCCGATACGCAGTATTTT. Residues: CASSLQGISDTQYF.

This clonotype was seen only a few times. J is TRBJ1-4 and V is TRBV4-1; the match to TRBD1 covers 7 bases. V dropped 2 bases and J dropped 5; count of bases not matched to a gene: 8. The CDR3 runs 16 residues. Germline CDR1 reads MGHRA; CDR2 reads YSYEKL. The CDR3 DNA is TGCGCCAGCAGCCAACCGGCGGGACAGCGAAATGAAAAACTGTTTTTT. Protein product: CASSQPAGQRNEKLFF.

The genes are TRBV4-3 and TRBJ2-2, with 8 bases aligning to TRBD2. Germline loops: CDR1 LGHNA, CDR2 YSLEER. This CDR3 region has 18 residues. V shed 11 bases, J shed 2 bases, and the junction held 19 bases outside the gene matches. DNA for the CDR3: TGCGCCTCAACCCCCGGGGCGGGGGGCACATTAAACACCGGGGAGCTGTTTTTT. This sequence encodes CASTPGAGGTLNTGELFF.

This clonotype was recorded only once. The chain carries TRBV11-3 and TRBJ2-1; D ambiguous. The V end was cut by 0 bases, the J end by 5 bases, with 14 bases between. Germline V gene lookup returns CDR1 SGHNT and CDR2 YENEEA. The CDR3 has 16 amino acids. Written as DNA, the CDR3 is TGTGCCAGCAGCTTAGATTCCGGACCCCCGAACAATGAGCAGTTCTTC. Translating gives CASSLDSGPPNNEQFF.